This T cell receptor beta chain was sequenced for a study of beta chain features in type 1 diabetes. There are a few counts of this clone. This CDR3 is 15 amino acids long. The ends lost 4 bases at V and 0 bases at J; junction bases unmatched: 3. CDR1 is SGHRS and CDR2 is YFSETQ in the germline V gene. Expressed TCRB transcripts were sequenced because the entire RNA isolate underwent reverse transcription. Sequencing was performed with immunoSEQ multiplex PCR; in TCRdb, only in-frame clones are kept and a portion is missing. The sample includes under 950,000 clones, 15% to 20% of them seen just once. The genes are TRBV5-1 and TRBJ2-5, with 10 bases fitting TRBD2. The sequenced sample consisted of naive CD4+ T cells from blood. The TCR sequence derives from a woman aged 18 to 35 in good health. The CDR3 region is CASSRTSGNQETQYF. The DNA for the CDR3 is TGCGCCAGCAGCAGGACTAGCGGAAACCAAGAGACCCAGTACTTC. Based on the CDR3 plus reference TRBV5-1 and TRBJ2-5, the full variable domain is KAGVTQTPRYLIKTRGQQVTLSCSPISGHRSVSWYQQTPGQGLQFLFEYFSETQRNKGNFPGRFSGRQFSNSRSEMNVSTLELGDSALYLCASSRTSGNQETQYFGPGTRLLVL.